The 17 T cell receptor beta chains presented below share a single source sample, sequenced in a study of beta chain features in type 1 diabetes. Sequenced material consisted of expressed TCRB transcripts (all of the isolated RNA was reverse transcribed). TCRdb keeps only in-frame clones here, not all; method: immunoSEQ multiplex PCR. The sample has about 140,000 clones; 9.7% are singletons. The specimen was central memory CD4+ T cells from blood. The source of these receptors is a middle-aged woman in good health.

The rearrangement uses TRBV2 and TRBJ2-3, with 11 bases fitting TRBD2. The length of the CDR3 is 16 residues. Germline CDR1 reads SNHLY; CDR2 reads FYNNEI. The CDR3 sequence: CESGGTSGYSTDTQYF. CDR3 DNA: TGTGAGAGCGGCGGGACTAGCGGATATAGCACAGATACGCAGTATTTT.

The chain has TRBV5-5 and TRBJ1-2, with D uncertain. V was pared by 4 bases and J by 3 bases, with 7 bases between. This CDR3 is built from 12 residues. Germline loops: CDR1 SGHKS, CDR2 YYEKEE (reference sequence). CDR3 sequence (DNA): TGTGCCAGCAGCCGACAAGACTATGGCTACACCTTC. This gives the protein CASSRQDYGYTF.

The chain employs TRBV9 and TRBJ2-1; D might be TRBD2 (7 bases). The CDR3 sequence is 15 residues long. The germline V gene encodes CDR1 SGDLS and CDR2 YYNGEE. The V and J ends lost 5 bases and 5 bases respectively, with 17 bases between them. The CDR3 bases are TGTGCCAGCAGAAGGGGGGGCGCGGGGGACAATGAGCAGTTCTTC. This gives the protein CASRRGGAGDNEQFF.

In its sample, this clone was seen a few times. The genes are TRBV2 and TRBJ2-5, with D perhaps TRBD2 (7 bases). Trimming removed 8 bases at V and 5 bases at J, with 18 bases between. Germline CDR1 reads SNHLY; CDR2 reads FYNNEI. The CDR3 sequence is 14 residues long. The CDR3 DNA reads as TGTGCCAGCTTCCGTCCGGGGGGCGAGGAGACCCAGTACTTC. Its translation: CASFRPGGEETQYF.

This chain connects TRBV6-6 to TRBJ1-6; no firm D call. V gave up 7 bases and J gave up 7 bases, with 5 bases separating them. The length of the CDR3 is 11 residues. CDR1 is MNHNY, CDR2 SVGAGI, per germline (reference sequence). The CDR3 loop reads CASTENSPLHF. The CDR3 DNA is TGTGCCAGCACCGAGAATTCACCCCTCCACTTT.

V gene TRBV19 combines with J gene TRBJ1-5; 7 positions match TRBD1. The germline CDR1 and CDR2 sequences are LNHDA and SQIVND (reference sequence). The CDR3 runs to 15 residues. V lost 8 bases, J lost 0 bases, and 7 bases stayed unmatched. CDR3 sequence reads: CASRDSSFSNQPQHF. The CDR3 DNA reads as TGTGCCAGTCGGGACAGTAGTTTTAGCAATCAGCCCCAGCATTTT.

The chain links TRBV7-9 to TRBJ1-2; no clear D gene. Germline V gives CDR1 SEHNR, CDR2 FQNEAQ (reference sequence). This CDR3 spans 15 amino acids. Trimming stripped 0 bases from V and 4 bases from J, with 12 bases between. CDR3 residues: CASSLAGGEVYGYTF. The CDR3 DNA reads TGTGCCAGCAGCTTAGCGGGCGGGGAAGTCTATGGCTACACCTTC. The full variable domain, completed using reference TRBV7-9 and TRBJ1-2, is DTGVSQNPRHKITKRGQNVTFRCDPISEHNRLYWYRQTLGQGPEFLTYFQNEAQLEKSRLLSDRFSAERPKGSFSTLEIQRTEQGDSAMYLCASSLAGGEVYGYTFGSGTRLTVV.

The rearrangement uses TRBV28 and TRBJ1-5, with a possible D match to TRBD1 (6 bases). This CDR3 has 18 residues. V was shortened by 5 bases and J by 0 bases, with 20 bases between the two germline ends. Germline CDR1 MDHEN, CDR2 SYDVKM. The CDR3 DNA reads TGTGCCAGCAGTCCCTCCAGGGGTTTGGGGAGTAGCAATCAGCCCCAGCATTTT. Translated, it gives CASSPSRGLGSSNQPQHF.

This clone was seen a few times. The chain employs TRBV9 and TRBJ1-3; 8 bases map to TRBD1. Losses at the gene ends were 1 base for V and 8 bases for J; bases not matched to a gene: 8. CDR3 size: 15 residues. Per the germline V gene, CDR1 is SGDLS and CDR2 is YYNGEE. CDR3 loop: CASSVIGQGADTIYF. Here the CDR3 DNA reads TGTGCCAGCAGCGTAATTGGGCAGGGGGCGGACACCATATATTTT.

The gene calls are TRBV7-2 and TRBJ2-7; possibly TRBD2 for D (6 bases). The CDR3 sequence is 16 residues long. V was shortened by 3 bases and J by 2 bases, with 17 bases between the two germline ends. Germline CDR1 reads SGHTA; CDR2 reads FQGNSA. CDR3 residues: CASSLRGQLNPYEQYF. In DNA form, the CDR3 reads TGTGCCAGCAGCTTGCGGGGCCAGTTGAACCCCTACGAGCAGTACTTC.

The rearrangement uses TRBV10-3 and TRBJ2-5, with TRBD2 matching over 10 bases. V trimming: 7 bases; J trimming: 5 bases; junction bases outside the gene matches: 13. The CDR3 covers 16 residues. Germline V gene data show CDR1 as ENHRY and CDR2 as SYGVKD. CDR3 sequence reads: CAIKRASGGRRETQYF. Written as DNA, the CDR3 is TGTGCCATCAAGCGAGCTAGCGGGGGTCGGAGGGAGACCCAGTACTTC.

This clone was detected a few times. The chain links TRBV12-5 to TRBJ2-5; D remains unclear. The J call may not be correct, given that the DNA end is closer to TRBJ2-7. Germline values: CDR1 LGHNT, CDR2 FRNRAP. The CDR3 loop spans 11 amino acids. Written as DNA, the CDR3 is TGTGCTAGTGGTTTGGTCTACGAGCAGTACTTC. Translating it yields CASGLVYEQYF.

This clone was counted a few times. The chain combines TRBV5-6 with TRBJ1-5; no clear D gene. CDR3 length: 14 amino acids. V shed 4 bases and J shed 7 bases, with 15 bases lying between them. Per germline, CDR1 SGHDT and CDR2 YYEEEE. This CDR3 is CASSPGLNGQPQHF. CDR3 nucleotides: TGTGCCAGCAGCCCCGGACTTAACGGGCAGCCCCAGCATTTT.

This clone occurred a few times. The genes are TRBV7-8 and TRBJ2-7, with TRBD1 as a possible D gene (6 bases). The CDR3 extends over 15 amino acids. Trimming cost V 1 base and J 2 bases, with 12 bases left between them. The germline CDR1 and CDR2 sequences are SGHVS and FQNEAQ. The CDR3 DNA follows: TGTGCCAGCAGCTTAGTAGCCAGGGGCACCTACGAGCAGTACTTC. Translated, it gives CASSLVARGTYEQYF.

This clone was seen only a few times. The chain recombines TRBV6-5 with TRBJ2-7, with TRBD1 matching 10 bases. This CDR3 spans 14 amino acids. Germline V CDR1 and CDR2: MNHEY, SVGAGI. Germline trimming cut 3 bases from V and 5 bases from J; bases unmatched to any gene: 4. CDR3 nucleotides: TGTGCCAGCAGTTATGGGACAGGGGTTGACGAGCAGTACTTC. Amino acid sequence: CASSYGTGVDEQYF.

This clone showed up just a few times. This rearrangement joins TRBV2 to TRBJ2-5; D may be TRBD2 (5 bases). The V and J ends lost 3 bases and 1 base respectively, with 12 bases between them. The CDR3 is made up of 15 amino acids. Germline V CDR1 and CDR2: SNHLY, FYNNEI. CDR3 amino acids: CASSDEGGFQETQYF. The CDR3 nucleotides are TGTGCCAGCAGTGACGAGGGCGGGTTCCAAGAGACCCAGTACTTC.

This clone was seen only a few times. V gene TRBV12-1 combines with J gene TRBJ1-2; TRBD1, as called in the table, went unchecked against the DNA. TRBV12-1 has pseudogene status. The CDR3 length is 15 residues. Here the CDR3 reads CASSHRDRGNYGYTF. The CDR3 DNA follows: TGTGCCAGCAGCCACCGGGACAGGGGGAACTATGGCTACACCTTC.